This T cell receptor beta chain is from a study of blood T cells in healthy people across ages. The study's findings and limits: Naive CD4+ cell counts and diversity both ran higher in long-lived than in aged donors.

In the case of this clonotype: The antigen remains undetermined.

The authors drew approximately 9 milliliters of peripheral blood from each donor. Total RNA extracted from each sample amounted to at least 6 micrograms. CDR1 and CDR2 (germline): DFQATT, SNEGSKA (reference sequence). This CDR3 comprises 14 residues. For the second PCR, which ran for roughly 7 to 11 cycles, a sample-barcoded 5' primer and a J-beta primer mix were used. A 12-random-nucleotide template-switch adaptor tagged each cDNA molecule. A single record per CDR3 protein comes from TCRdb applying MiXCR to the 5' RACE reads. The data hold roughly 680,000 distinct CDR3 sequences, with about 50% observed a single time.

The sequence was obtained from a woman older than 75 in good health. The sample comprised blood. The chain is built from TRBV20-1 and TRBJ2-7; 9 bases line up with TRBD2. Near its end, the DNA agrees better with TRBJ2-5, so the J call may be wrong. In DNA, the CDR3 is TGCAGTGCTAAGCCCGGGACTAGCAGGGAGACCCAGTACTTC. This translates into CSAKPGTSRETQYF.